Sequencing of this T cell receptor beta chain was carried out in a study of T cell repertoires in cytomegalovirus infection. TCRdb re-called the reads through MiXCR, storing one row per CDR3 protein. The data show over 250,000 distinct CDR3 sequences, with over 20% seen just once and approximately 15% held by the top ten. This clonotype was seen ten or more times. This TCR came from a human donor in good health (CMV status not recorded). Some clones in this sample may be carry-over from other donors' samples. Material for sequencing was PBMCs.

The chain's CDR3 is CASSPRGPTTNEKLFF. The CDR3 DNA reads as TGTGCCAGCAGCCCCCGTGGTCCCACAACTAATGAAAAACTGTTTTTT. The chain combines TRBV7-8 with TRBJ1-4; D gene unclear. This CDR3 spans 16 amino acids. V gave up 5 bases and J gave up 0 bases, with 13 bases separating them. Germline loops: CDR1 SGHVS, CDR2 FQNEAQ.